This T cell receptor beta chain was profiled in a study of blood T cell repertoires in COVID-19 (TCRdb year 2020). With regard to the full study: Collaborator samples came from the United States, Italy and Spain and covered acute and convalescent phases of COVID-19. The prospective study material was composed of cDNA or gDNA derived from T cells, B-cell-depleted T cells, or PBMCs. Subjects who had been exposed to COVID-19, were actively infected with it, or had recovered from it provided the deeply sampled blood TCRbeta repertoires that made up the dataset. The repertoires were released in a freely available public database intended as a resource for research on the immune response to SARS-CoV-2. Samples were obtained from the ongoing ImmuneRACE study (first 160 participants) and from 1,254 subjects provided by 6 global collaborators. The sample metadata nearly always contained a de-identified subject ID, COVID-19 status, age in years and sex. Where available, HLA class I and class II types were obtained from metadata supplied by the sample provider rather than from assay-based typing. Broad study findings and their caveats: The quantity of clinical and demographic metadata differed by source and by participant and was supplied without curation.

In the case of this clone: Its antigen remains undetermined. No much larger clone is present one base from it, and per-base qualities are unavailable.

TCRbeta CDR3 regions were amplified from genomic DNA by means of the immunoSEQ Assay, a bias-controlled multiplex PCR. In the authors' own workflow: Within the assay, amplification of reference gene primers was used to estimate how many nucleated cells each sample contained. To quantify the absolute abundance of each unique TCRbeta CDR3 rearrangement, sequence reads were collapsed and filtered. For each sample, productive Simpson clonality was calculated by taking the square root of Simpson's diversity index across productive rearrangements. What TCRdb holds here is the immuneACCESS table cut down to in-frame rearrangements. Part of the clones is not present; checked against another copy, under half of the missing clones reflect an unresolved V gene, and the others are unexplained. V, J and clone size reflect that table, while D and trimming were determined from the DNA. Counted in this sample were fewer than 600,000 clones; approximately 88% of them appeared once. The ten largest make up 1.8% of the sample.

In the prospective study, participants were 18 to 89 years old, resided in about two dozen geographic areas of the United States, and were enrolled through a virtual design. Cohort assignment in the prospective study relied on participant-reported clinical history from a screening survey and a study questionnaire. Recovered participants in ImmuneRACE Cohort 3 were defined as having two consecutive negative NP/OP PCR tests, clearance from a healthcare professional, or resolution of symptoms. Mobile phlebotomists in the prospective study collected whole blood, serum and a nasopharyngeal or oropharyngeal swab from every participant. Prospective study participants could optionally give additional blood draws and questionnaires over an approximately 2-month period. Prospective study blood samples were shipped either frozen or at room temperature before DNA extraction. The germline V gene sets CDR1 to SGHDN and CDR2 to FVKESK. From cysteine to phenylalanine, the CDR3 is 15 amino acids long. The DNA shown is the 45-base CDR3, in frame from base 1. V and J are trimmed by 5 bases and 3 bases, and the gene matches miss 5 bases of the junction.

The sequenced sample consisted of PBMCs or T cells enriched from blood (not recorded which). The sequence derives from a woman aged 40 to 55 who had recovered from COVID-19. The chain employs TRBV14 and TRBJ2-7, with 12 bases in between that match TRBD1. The DNA sequence is given as TGTGCCAGCAGCACAGGGACAGGGGGCTTCTACGAGCAGTACTTC. Translated, it gives CASSTGTGGFYEQYF.